This T cell receptor (beta chain) was sequenced in a study of early T cells in non-severe SARS-CoV-2 infection. Study in general: Bulk RNA isolated from unsorted whole blood underwent sequencing; chains were not paired. Broader study findings: Matching against VDJdb likely underestimated virus-specific expansions, favoring anti-spike CD8.

This CDR3 has 13 residues. The V end lost 4 bases, the J end lost 1 base, and 6 bases lay between the germline ends. Germline-derived CDR1 and CDR2 are LNHNV and YYDKDF (reference sequence). There are many counts of this clonotype. The antigen remains undetermined. Individual cDNA molecules were tagged with unique molecular identifiers. From the 5' RACE reads, TCRdb called clonotypes with MiXCR, one entry per CDR3 protein. Counted here are about 48,000 distinct CDR3 sequences, roughly 5.9% occurring once; the ten biggest clones make up just over 4.5%. Source material: whole blood. The gene calls are TRBV15 and TRBJ2-3; D not resolved. This clonotype was obtained from an adult who was a healthcare worker with PCR-confirmed SARS-CoV-2 infection or an uninfected control (not recorded which). The CDR3 DNA is TGTGCCACCAGCATCTCGGGCACAGATACGCAGTATTTT. This gives the protein CATSISGTDTQYF.